The source of this TCR beta chain is a study of T cells expressing NK-cell markers (dated by TCRdb to 2018 to 2020). Notes on the research overall: In sorted CD3+CD56+NKG2C+, CD3+CD56+NKG2C- and CD3+CD56-NKG2C+ T-cell subsets from about 8 donors, TCR beta-chain repertoires were profiled. Among the eight sequenced donors, only one was HCMV-seronegative, while the other seven were HCMV-seropositive. The study sequenced eight donors, all healthy volunteers chosen at random: three men and five women. The libraries were sequenced on Illumina HiSeq 2000/2500, MiSeq or NextSeq, producing 2 x 150 bp reads. Study-wide conclusions, independent of this receptor: Those dominant clonotypes were again the most abundant among CD3+CD56-NKG2C+ cells in several donors, at roughly 25-65%. For five or six donors, the dominant CD3+CD56+NKG2C+ clonotypes were among the top 10 CD8+ clonotypes and accounted for about 1.0-7.5% of CD8+ T cells. Whether the expanded NKG2C-expressing T cell clones were specific for HCMV antigens remained unclear.

HCMV-specific IgG was detected in serum with a commercial ELISA kit to determine HCMV serostatus. Peripheral blood mononuclear cells were isolated from blood by Ficoll density gradient centrifugation. The reads were generated on an Illumina HiSeq 2000. The TCR beta cDNA libraries were made using 5'RACE template switching, a step that added both a universal primer site and unique molecular identifiers. Priming for cDNA synthesis came from the TCR beta constant segment, and two successive PCR amplification steps followed. In the source study's methods: MIGEC handled demultiplexing of the reads and grouping by UMI, while MiTCR was used to assemble and quantify clonotypes. To exclude erroneous sequences, any TCR cDNA sequence not supported by at least two reads was discarded. Downstream repertoire analysis used the tcR package, and clonotypes were matched across fractions by CDR3 nucleotide sequence plus V segment. VDJmatch was used to annotate antigen specificity against VDJdb, with one amino acid substitution in CDR3 permitted. After the reads were reprocessed by TCRdb, one entry was made per CDR3 protein sequence, with no DNA. In this record, the V and J calls reflect TCRdb's handling and not the investigators' own analysis. This sample's records show about 460,000 distinct CDR3 sequences. The top ten hold roughly 1.4% of the sample.

Points on this clonotype: Its antigen specificity is not known.

The origin of this receptor is a woman between 50 and 59 years old in good health. Donor details come from another sample of the same person, matched by shared clones. Specimen: blood T cells: a sorted CD56 or NKG2C T cell subset, CD4+ or CD8+ T cells, or bulk PBMC T cells (not recorded which).

CDR3 reads: CASQKPGSSYNEQFF. The rearrangement joined TRBV5-1 to TRBJ2-1. CDR1 and CDR2, looked up from the germline V gene, are SGHRS and YFSETQ. The CDR3 starts with the cysteine, ends with the phenylalanine, and has 15 residues. No DNA sequence is on record.